These T cell receptor beta chains were read from a single sample in a study of blood T cell repertoires in COVID-19. The repertoire was sequenced with immunoSEQ multiplex PCR; TCRdb's copy has only in-frame clones and lacks some. The sample consists of around 280,000 clones, 90% of them appearing once. Sequencing was performed on PBMCs or T cells enriched from blood (not recorded which). The receptors come from a woman between 18 and 29 years old with acute COVID-19. Both conserved end residues are part of each CDR3. The D gene is left open where the match is weak. Some rows have no size entry. The others give once, few or many, or a class for an expanded clone.

clone_size: NA; d_call: NA; v_call: TRBV3-1/TRBV3-2; j_call: TRBJ1-2; cdr3_aa: CASSQVNRGYTF; cdr3_nt: TGTGCCAGCAGCCAAGTTAACCGGGGCTACACCTTC
clone_size: NA; d_call: TRBD1; v_call: TRBV9; j_call: TRBJ1-3; cdr3_aa: CASSVAPSTGWSGNTIYF; cdr3_nt: TGTGCCAGCAGCGTAGCCCCGTCGACAGGGTGGTCTGGAAACACCATATATTTT
clone_size: NA; d_call: NA; v_call: TRBV7-9; j_call: TRBJ2-3; cdr3_aa: CASSLRNTQYF; cdr3_nt: TGTGCCAGCAGCTTGAGGAATACGCAGTATTTT
clone_size: few; d_call: TRBD2; v_call: TRBV7-9; j_call: TRBJ2-1; cdr3_aa: CASSLDGSGRGNEQFF; cdr3_nt: TGTGCCAGCAGCTTAGATGGTAGCGGGAGAGGAAATGAGCAGTTCTTC
clone_size: NA; d_call: NA; v_call: TRBV18; j_call: TRBJ2-7; cdr3_aa: CASSPAHGDSYEQYF; cdr3_nt: TGTGCCAGCTCCCCCGCGCATGGTGACTCTTACGAGCAGTACTTC
clone_size: NA; d_call: TRBD2; v_call: TRBV11-3; j_call: TRBJ2-5; cdr3_aa: CASSFAGEETQYF; cdr3_nt: TGTGCCAGCAGCTTTGCGGGAGAGGAGACCCAGTACTTC
clone_size: NA; d_call: NA; v_call: TRBV5-4; j_call: TRBJ1-1; cdr3_aa: CASSTEVGNTEAFF; cdr3_nt: TGTGCCAGCAGCACCGAGGTCGGGAACACTGAAGCTTTCTTT
clone_size: NA; d_call: TRBD1; v_call: TRBV19; j_call: TRBJ2-3; cdr3_aa: CATETGDSHQQDTQYF; cdr3_nt: TGTGCCACCGAGACAGGGGATAGCCACCAACAAGATACGCAGTATTTT
clone_size: NA; d_call: TRBD2; v_call: TRBV12-5; j_call: TRBJ2-1; cdr3_aa: CASGFISSRLSGGPWVNEQFF; cdr3_nt: TGTGCTAGTGGTTTTATCTCGTCCCGTTTGTCGGGAGGGCCGTGGGTCAATGAGCAGTTCTTC
clone_size: NA; d_call: NA; v_call: TRBV7-9; j_call: TRBJ2-2; cdr3_aa: CARERESTGELFF; cdr3_nt: TGTGCCCGCGAACGGGAGAGCACCGGGGAGCTGTTTTTT
clone_size: NA; d_call: TRBD1; v_call: TRBV19; j_call: TRBJ1-1; cdr3_aa: CASSPKTGGGSEAFF; cdr3_nt: TGTGCCAGTAGTCCCAAGACAGGGGGCGGCTCTGAAGCTTTCTTT
clone_size: NA; d_call: TRBD2; v_call: TRBV24-1; j_call: TRBJ2-1; cdr3_aa: CATRAGLAGTYEQFF; cdr3_nt: TGTGCCACCAGAGCAGGGCTAGCGGGTACTTATGAGCAGTTCTTC
clone_size: NA; d_call: NA; v_call: TRBV7-6; j_call: TRBJ2-3; cdr3_aa: CASSLTAGTDTQYF; cdr3_nt: TGTGCCAGCAGCTTAACAGCTGGCACAGATACGCAGTATTTT
clone_size: once; d_call: NA; v_call: TRBV30; j_call: TRBJ1-1; cdr3_aa: CAWTYYHFAEAFF; cdr3_nt: TGTGCCTGGACCTACTATCATTTTGCTGAAGCTTTCTTT
clone_size: once; d_call: NA; v_call: TRBV27; j_call: TRBJ2-7; cdr3_aa: CASSLSVSSSYEQYF; cdr3_nt: TGTGCCAGCAGTTTATCGGTCTCGAGCTCCTACGAGCAGTACTTC
clone_size: NA; d_call: NA; v_call: TRBV28; j_call: TRBJ1-3; cdr3_aa: CASKWSSGNTIYF; cdr3_nt: TGTGCCAGCAAGTGGAGCTCTGGAAACACCATATATTTT
clone_size: NA; d_call: TRBD1; v_call: TRBV25-1; j_call: TRBJ2-1; cdr3_aa: CASSDTGTGSYNEQFF; cdr3_nt: TGTGCCAGCAGTGACACCGGGACAGGGTCCTACAATGAGCAGTTCTTC
clone_size: few; d_call: NA; v_call: TRBV5-1; j_call: TRBJ1-4; cdr3_aa: CASSLVRGGTNEKLFF; cdr3_nt: TGCGCCAGCAGCTTGGTTCGCGGAGGAACTAATGAAAAACTGTTTTTT
clone_size: NA; d_call: NA; v_call: TRBV11-2; j_call: TRBJ1-3; cdr3_aa: CASSLDFYSGNTIYF; cdr3_nt: TGTGCCAGCAGCTTAGACTTTTACTCTGGAAACACCATATATTTT
clone_size: NA; d_call: NA; v_call: TRBV4-1; j_call: TRBJ1-5; cdr3_aa: CASSPQQINQPQHF; cdr3_nt: TGCGCCAGCAGCCCCCAACAGATCAATCAGCCCCAGCATTTT
clone_size: NA; d_call: NA; v_call: TRBV15; j_call: TRBJ1-4; cdr3_aa: CATSRGPQGTNEKLFF; cdr3_nt: TGTGCCACCAGCAGGGGACCACAGGGAACTAATGAAAAACTGTTTTTT
clone_size: few; d_call: TRBD2; v_call: TRBV5-6; j_call: TRBJ2-1; cdr3_aa: CASSLWGGRAYNEQFF; cdr3_nt: TGTGCCAGCAGCTTGTGGGGCGGGAGGGCCTACAATGAGCAGTTCTTC
clone_size: NA; d_call: NA; v_call: TRBV11-2; j_call: TRBJ1-1; cdr3_aa: CASSLAGETEAFF; cdr3_nt: TGTGCCAGCAGCTTGGCAGGGGAAACTGAAGCTTTCTTT
clone_size: NA; d_call: NA; v_call: TRBV7-2; j_call: TRBJ2-7; cdr3_aa: CASSFTLDYEQYF; cdr3_nt: TGTGCCAGCAGCTTTACACTAGACTACGAGCAGTACTTC